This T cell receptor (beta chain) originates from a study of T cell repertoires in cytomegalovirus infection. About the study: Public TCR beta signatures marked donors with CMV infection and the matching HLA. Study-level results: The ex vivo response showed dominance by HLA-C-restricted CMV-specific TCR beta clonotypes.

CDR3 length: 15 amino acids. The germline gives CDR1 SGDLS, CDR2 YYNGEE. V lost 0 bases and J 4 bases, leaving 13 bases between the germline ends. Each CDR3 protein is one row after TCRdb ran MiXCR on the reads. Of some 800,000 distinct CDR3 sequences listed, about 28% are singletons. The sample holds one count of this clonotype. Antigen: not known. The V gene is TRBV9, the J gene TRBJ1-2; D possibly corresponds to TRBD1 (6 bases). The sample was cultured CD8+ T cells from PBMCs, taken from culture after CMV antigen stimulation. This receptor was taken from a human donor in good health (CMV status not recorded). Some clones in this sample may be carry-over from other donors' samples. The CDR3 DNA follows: TGTGCCAGCAGCGTAGATAATAGGGGGGCCTATGGCTACACCTTC. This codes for CASSVDNRGAYGYTF.